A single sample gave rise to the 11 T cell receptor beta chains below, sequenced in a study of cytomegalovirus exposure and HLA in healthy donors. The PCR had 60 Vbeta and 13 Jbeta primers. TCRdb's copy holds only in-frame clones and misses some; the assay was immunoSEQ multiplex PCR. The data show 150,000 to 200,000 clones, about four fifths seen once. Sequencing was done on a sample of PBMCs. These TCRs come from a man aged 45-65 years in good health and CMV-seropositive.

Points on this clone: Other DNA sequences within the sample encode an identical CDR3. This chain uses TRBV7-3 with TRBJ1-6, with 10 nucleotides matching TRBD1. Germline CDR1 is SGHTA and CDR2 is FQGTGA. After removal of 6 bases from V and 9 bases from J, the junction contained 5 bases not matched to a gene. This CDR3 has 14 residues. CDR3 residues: CASSLTGGGSPLHF. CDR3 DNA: TGTGCCAGCAGTCTGACAGGGGGCGGTTCACCCCTCCACTTT.

The CDR3 spells CASAAHGNEQYF. In nucleotides, the CDR3 is TGTGCCAGCGCCGCCCACGGGAACGAGCAGTACTTC. The chain couples TRBV2 to TRBJ2-7, with TRBD2 as a possible D gene (5 bases). The germline V gene has CDR1 SNHLY and CDR2 FYNNEI. This CDR3 region has 12 residues. Between the trimmed V and J ends, which lost 8 bases and 5 bases, there was a span of 13 bases.

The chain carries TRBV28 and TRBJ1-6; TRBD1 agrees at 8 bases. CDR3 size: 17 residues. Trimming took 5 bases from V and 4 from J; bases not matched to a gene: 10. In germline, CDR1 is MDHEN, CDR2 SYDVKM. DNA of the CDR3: TGTGCCAGCAGTCCTCAGGGGGCAGATAAATATAATTCACCCCTCCACTTT. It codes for CASSPQGADKYNSPLHF. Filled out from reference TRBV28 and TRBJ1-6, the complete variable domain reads DVKVTQSSRYLVKRTGEKVFLECVQDMDHENMFWYRQDPGLGLRLIYFSYDVKMKEKGDIPEGYSVSREKKERFSLILESASTNQTSMYLCASSPQGADKYNSPLHFGNGTRLTVT.

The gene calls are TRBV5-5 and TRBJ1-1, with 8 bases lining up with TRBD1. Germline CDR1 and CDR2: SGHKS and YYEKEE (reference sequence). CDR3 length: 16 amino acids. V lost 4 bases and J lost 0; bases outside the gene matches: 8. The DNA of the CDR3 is TGTGCCAGCAGCCTAGGACAGGGACTGGTGAACACTGAAGCTTTCTTT. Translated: CASSLGQGLVNTEAFF.

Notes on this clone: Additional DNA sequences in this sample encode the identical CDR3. For the CDR3, the DNA is TGTGCCAGCAGCGTAAGCGGGAGCTCCTACAATGAGCAGTTCTTC. The encoded protein is CASSVSGSSYNEQFF. This chain joins TRBV9 and TRBJ2-1; 8 bases fit TRBD2. V dropped 1 base and J dropped 0; count of bases not matched to a gene: 0. Germline CDR1 reads SGDLS; CDR2 reads YYNGEE. CDR3 length: 15 residues.

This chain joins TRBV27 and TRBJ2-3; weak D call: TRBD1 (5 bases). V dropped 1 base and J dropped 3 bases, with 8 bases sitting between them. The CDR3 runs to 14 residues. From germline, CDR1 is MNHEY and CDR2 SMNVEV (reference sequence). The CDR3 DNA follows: TGTGCCAGCAGTTTATGGGGCCCTACAGATACGCAGTATTTT. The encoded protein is CASSLWGPTDTQYF.

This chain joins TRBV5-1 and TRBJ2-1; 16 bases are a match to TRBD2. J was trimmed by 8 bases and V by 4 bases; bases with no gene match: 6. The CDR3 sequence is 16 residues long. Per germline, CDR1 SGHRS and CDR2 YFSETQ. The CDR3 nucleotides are TGCGCCAGCAGCCCGGGACTAGCGGGGGGGCTAGATGAGCAGTTCTTC. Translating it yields CASSPGLAGGLDEQFF. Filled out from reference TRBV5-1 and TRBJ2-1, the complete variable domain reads KAGVTQTPRYLIKTRGQQVTLSCSPISGHRSVSWYQQTPGQGLQFLFEYFSETQRNKGNFPGRFSGRQFSNSRSEMNVSTLELGDSALYLCASSPGLAGGLDEQFFGPGTRLTVL.

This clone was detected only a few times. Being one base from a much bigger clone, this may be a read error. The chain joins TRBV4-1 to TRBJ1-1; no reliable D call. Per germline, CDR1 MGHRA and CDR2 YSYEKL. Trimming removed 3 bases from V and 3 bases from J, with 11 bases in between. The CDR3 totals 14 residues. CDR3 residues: CASSQDPGDTEAFF. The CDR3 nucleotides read TGCGCCAGCAGCCAGGATCCCGGGGACACTGAAGCTTTCTTT.

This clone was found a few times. The CDR3 sequence: CASSGLAGNSYNEQFF. In DNA form, the CDR3 reads TGTGCCAGCAGTGGACTAGCGGGTAATTCCTACAATGAGCAGTTCTTC. The rearrangement joins TRBV28 to TRBJ2-1, with 11 bases fitting TRBD2. CDR1 is MDHEN, CDR2 SYDVKM, per germline. V lost 5 bases, J lost 1 base, and 4 bases stayed unmatched. This CDR3 is 16 amino acids long.

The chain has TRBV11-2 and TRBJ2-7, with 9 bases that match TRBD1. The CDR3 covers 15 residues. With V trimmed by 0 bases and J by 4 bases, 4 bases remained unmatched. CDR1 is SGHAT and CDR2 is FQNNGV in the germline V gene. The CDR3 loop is CASSLDLGQGYEQYF. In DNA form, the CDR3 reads TGTGCCAGCAGCTTAGATTTGGGACAGGGTTACGAGCAGTACTTC.

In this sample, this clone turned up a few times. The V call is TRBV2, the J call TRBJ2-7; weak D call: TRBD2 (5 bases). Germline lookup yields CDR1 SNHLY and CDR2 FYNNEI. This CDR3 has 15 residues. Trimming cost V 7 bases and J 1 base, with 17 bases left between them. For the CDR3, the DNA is TGTGCCAGCACCCTACGGGGTAGTCGGTCCTACGAGCAGTACTTC. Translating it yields CASTLRGSRSYEQYF.